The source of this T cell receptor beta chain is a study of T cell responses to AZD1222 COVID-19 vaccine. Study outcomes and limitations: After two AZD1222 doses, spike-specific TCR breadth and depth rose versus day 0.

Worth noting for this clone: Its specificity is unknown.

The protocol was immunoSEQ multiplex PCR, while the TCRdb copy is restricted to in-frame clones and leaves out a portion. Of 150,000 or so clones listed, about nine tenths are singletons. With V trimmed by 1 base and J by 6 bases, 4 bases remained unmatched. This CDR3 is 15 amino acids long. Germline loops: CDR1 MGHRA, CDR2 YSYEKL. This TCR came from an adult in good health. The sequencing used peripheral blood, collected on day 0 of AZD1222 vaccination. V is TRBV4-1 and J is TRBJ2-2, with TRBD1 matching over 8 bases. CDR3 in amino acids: CASSQVQGAAGELFF. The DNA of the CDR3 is TGCGCCAGCAGCCAAGTTCAGGGGGCTGCCGGGGAGCTGTTTTTT.